Listed here are 23 T cell receptor beta chains from one sample, sequenced in a study of T cell responses to AZD1222 COVID-19 vaccine. Clones were read by immunoSEQ multiplex PCR, and TCRdb kept only the in-frame ones, dropping some. Of fewer than 120,000 clones listed, 88% are singletons. The sequences come from peripheral blood, collected on day 0 of AZD1222 vaccination. Receptor source: an adult in good health.

The genes are TRBV29-1 and TRBJ1-2; D not resolved. CDR1 and CDR2 from the germline V gene are SQVTM and ANQGSEA. The germline V and J ends were trimmed by 7 bases and 2 bases, with 14 bases remaining between them. The CDR3 spans 13 residues. Here the CDR3 DNA reads TGCAGCGCTAGACATCGATCCAACTATGGCTACACCTTC. It translates to CSARHRSNYGYTF.

J is TRBJ1-2 and V is TRBV5-1; TRBD1 matches 8 bases. CDR1 is SGHRS, CDR2 YFSETQ, per germline. This CDR3 has 13 amino acids. V was clipped by 2 bases and J by 6 bases; unmatched bases: 3. In DNA form, the CDR3 reads TGCGCCAGCAGCTTCGGGGACAGGCATGGCTACACCTTC. Its translation: CASSFGDRHGYTF. The full variable domain, its missing parts supplied by reference TRBV5-1 and TRBJ1-2, is KAGVTQTPRYLIKTRGQQVTLSCSPISGHRSVSWYQQTPGQGLQFLFEYFSETQRNKGNFPGRFSGRQFSNSRSEMNVSTLELGDSALYLCASSFGDRHGYTFGSGTRLTVV.

The V call is TRBV6-5, the J call TRBJ1-2; 8 bases match TRBD1. The CDR3 extends over 16 amino acids. Germline V CDR1 and CDR2: MNHEY, SVGAGI. J gave up 6 bases and V 0 bases, and 9 bases lay outside the gene matches. The CDR3 region has the DNA TGTGCCAGCAGTTACTCCGGACAGGGAGGTAGGGATGGCTACACCTTC. Translated, it gives CASSYSGQGGRDGYTF.

This clone showed up just once. The rearrangement links TRBV5-1 to TRBJ2-7; 7 positions agree with TRBD1. The CDR3 runs to 15 residues. The germline CDR1 and CDR2 sequences are SGHRS and YFSETQ. The V gene end was trimmed by 4 bases and the J gene end by 1 base; junction bases not matched to a gene: 8. CDR3 amino acids: CASSPRQGQSYEQYF. The CDR3, as DNA: TGCGCCAGCAGCCCGCGACAGGGACAGTCCTACGAGCAGTACTTC. Filled out from reference TRBV5-1 and TRBJ2-7, the complete variable domain reads KAGVTQTPRYLIKTRGQQVTLSCSPISGHRSVSWYQQTPGQGLQFLFEYFSETQRNKGNFPGRFSGRQFSNSRSEMNVSTLELGDSALYLCASSPRQGQSYEQYFGPGTRLTVT.

The chain joins TRBV7-2 to TRBJ1-3; D uncertain. The CDR3 sequence is 13 residues long. Germline V gene data show CDR1 as SGHTA and CDR2 as FQGNSA. The V end lost 3 bases, the J end lost 2 bases, and 5 bases lay between the germline ends. The CDR3 DNA is TGTGCCAGCAGCTTGGAACCTGGAAACACCATATATTTT. It codes for CASSLEPGNTIYF.

V is TRBV30 and J is TRBJ2-1; 8 nucleotides line up with TRBD2. The CDR3 is 14 residues long. Germline V gene lookup returns CDR1 GTSNPN and CDR2 SVGIG (reference sequence). V lost 2 bases and J lost 9; bases outside the gene matches: 9. The CDR3 spells CAWSSPPGGGEQFF. CDR3 coding DNA: TGTGCCTGGAGTAGTCCCCCGGGGGGGGGTGAGCAGTTCTTC.

V gene TRBV2 combines with J gene TRBJ1-2, with D perhaps matching TRBD1 (6 bases). Per germline, CDR1 SNHLY and CDR2 FYNNEI. Between the trimmed V and J ends, which lost 6 bases and 4 bases, there was a span of 18 bases. The CDR3 is 15 amino acids. The DNA of the CDR3 is TGTGCCAGCAGGCCCCCGGGGGCCTTTGCCTATGGCTACACCTTC. Its protein is CASRPPGAFAYGYTF.

The chain recombines TRBV10-3 with TRBJ1-5, with D unclear. The CDR3 loop spans 12 amino acids. V was pared by 0 bases and J by 9 bases, with 6 bases between. CDR1 ENHRY and CDR2 SYGVKD come from the germline V gene. The CDR3 region is CAISESTGPQHF. The CDR3 DNA is TGTGCCATCAGTGAGTCGACGGGGCCCCAGCATTTT.

CDR3 sequence reads: CSVRRSYNSPLHF. The CDR3, as DNA: TGCAGCGTACGTAGGTCCTATAATTCACCCCTCCACTTT. This sequence joins TRBV29-1 and TRBJ1-6, with D hard to call. CDR3 length equals 13 residues. Germline CDR1 SQVTM, CDR2 ANQGSEA. V lost 6 bases, J lost 1 base, and 7 bases lay in between.

This chain uses TRBV6-5 with TRBJ1-2; D is unclear. The CDR3 has 15 amino acids. Trimming shortened V by 7 bases and J by 2 bases, and 17 bases separated the two germline ends. Germline V CDR1 and CDR2: MNHEY, SVGAGI. CDR3 coding DNA: TGTGCCAGCACACACACTTCAACGGGGAACTATGGCTACACCTTC. As protein: CASTHTSTGNYGYTF.

The gene calls are TRBV5-1 and TRBJ1-1; no clear D gene. This CDR3 is built from 13 residues. From germline, CDR1 is SGHRS and CDR2 YFSETQ. V was clipped by 2 bases and J by 3 bases, with 8 bases between them. CDR3 amino acids: CASSLQADTEAFF. CDR3 DNA: TGCGCCAGCAGCTTACAAGCGGACACTGAAGCTTTCTTT.

V gene TRBV11-2 combines with J gene TRBJ1-6; D remains ambiguous. V lost 5 bases, J lost 6 bases, and 8 bases lay in between. The CDR3 sequence is 13 residues long. Germline lookup yields CDR1 SGHAT and CDR2 FQNNGV. The CDR3 spells CASSIGINSPLHF. In nucleotides, the CDR3 is TGTGCCAGCAGCATAGGGATTAATTCACCCCTCCACTTT.

The genes are TRBV5-1 and TRBJ2-5; a weak D match, TRBD1 (5 bases). The CDR3 runs to 12 residues. Trimming left V 5 bases short and J 2 bases short, with 7 bases between. Per germline, CDR1 SGHRS and CDR2 YFSETQ. The CDR3, as DNA: TGCGCCAGCAGACCAGGGCAAGAGACCCAGTACTTC. This translates into CASRPGQETQYF.

This clone was seen more than once but under ten times. The same CDR3 arises from other DNA sequences in this sample as well. The chain employs TRBV7-7 and TRBJ2-7, with TRBD1 matching over 7 bases. Germline CDR1 is SSHAT and CDR2 is FNYEAQ (reference sequence). The V gene end was trimmed by 4 bases and the J gene end by 4 bases; junction bases not matched to a gene: 4. The CDR3 runs to 13 residues. CDR3 protein: CASSSGTDYEQYF. CDR3 in DNA: TGTGCCAGCAGCTCCGGGACAGATTACGAGCAGTACTTC.

The J gene is TRBJ1-3, the V gene TRBV6-5, with TRBD1 as a possible D gene (6 bases). With 8 bases removed from V and 3 bases from J, the gap between germline ends came to 8 bases. Looked up from germline, CDR1 is MNHEY and CDR2 is SVGAGI. The CDR3 has 12 amino acids. CDR3 in amino acids: CASRDIGNTIYF. The CDR3 nucleotides read TGTGCCAGCCGGGACATTGGAAACACCATATATTTT.

This chain joins TRBV7-9 and TRBJ1-2; D remains unclear. In germline, CDR1 is SEHNR, CDR2 FQNEAQ (reference sequence). V was shortened by 7 bases and J by 4 bases, with 16 bases between the two germline ends. This CDR3 is built from 14 residues. The CDR3 loop reads CASTRGGPLYGYTF. CDR3 DNA: TGTGCCAGCACCCGGGGAGGACCCCTCTATGGCTACACCTTC.

The chain is built from TRBV2 and TRBJ1-1; maybe TRBD1 (6 bases). In germline, CDR1 is SNHLY, CDR2 FYNNEI. The CDR3 loop spans 15 amino acids. Trimming took 6 bases from V and 0 from J, leaving 14 bases between them. The CDR3 coding sequence is TGTGCCAGCAGCCAGGACAGTCCCATGAACACTGAAGCTTTCTTT. Amino acid sequence: CASSQDSPMNTEAFF.

J is TRBJ1-2 and V is TRBV3-1 (or the pseudogene TRBV3-2); D gene unclear. This CDR3 spans 12 amino acids. Germline CDR1 LGHDT, CDR2 YNNKEL (reference sequence). Trimming shortened V by 6 bases and J by 6 bases, and 11 bases separated the two germline ends. CDR3 DNA: TGTGCCAGCAGTCCGGACGGCAATGGCTACACCTTC. Translated, it gives CASSPDGNGYTF.

The chain is built from TRBV18 and TRBJ1-2; 7 nucleotides line up with TRBD1. CDR1 KGHSH and CDR2 LQKENI come from the germline V gene. This CDR3 region has 14 residues. With V trimmed by 5 bases and J by 4 bases, 7 bases remained unmatched. CDR3 in amino acids: CASSTNRGSYGYTF. The CDR3 nucleotides read TGTGCCAGCTCAACAAACAGGGGAAGCTATGGCTACACCTTC.

The chain is built from TRBV12-3 or TRBV12-4 and TRBJ1-2; D call uncertain. V shed 6 bases and J shed 7 bases, with 12 bases lying between them. CDR3 length equals 12 residues. CDR3 in DNA: TGTGCCAGCAGCCGGACCTCTGGTGGCTACACCTTC. Amino acid sequence: CASSRTSGGYTF.

V and J are TRBV2 and TRBJ1-2; 8 bases agree with TRBD1. There are 13 residues in the CDR3. Unmatched junction bases numbered 8, after V lost 7 bases and J lost 7 bases. Germline CDR1 SNHLY, CDR2 FYNNEI. CDR3 coding DNA: TGTGCCAGCACCGTGGACAGGGAGAGTGGCTACACCTTC. This translates into CASTVDRESGYTF.

This chain joins TRBV7-2 and TRBJ2-1; 8 bases fit TRBD1. The germline gives CDR1 SGHTA, CDR2 FQGNSA. Trimming at V came to 5 bases and at J to 6 bases, leaving 3 bases not matched to a gene. The CDR3 contains 13 residues. CDR3 residues: CASSTDRVNEQFF. The CDR3 DNA sequence: TGTGCCAGCAGCACGGACAGGGTCAATGAGCAGTTCTTC.

In its sample, this clone was seen once. CDR3 loop: CASSPSSGDGYTF. The CDR3 nucleotides are TGTGCCAGCTCACCATCGTCTGGGGATGGCTACACCTTC. The chain employs TRBV18 and TRBJ1-2; D is unresolved. Germline V CDR1 and CDR2: KGHSH, LQKENI. V lost 2 bases to trimming and J lost 6 bases, with 10 bases between them. The CDR3 runs 13 residues.